The 22 T cell receptor beta chains below come from one sample, sequenced in a study of T cells in Graves' hyperthyroidism and ophthalmopathy. The investigators amplified TCR beta CDR3 regions from RNA transcripts. TCR CDR3 regions were first amplified by RT-PCR with HTBI primers. TCRdb used MiXCR to reprocess the multiplex PCR reads, holding one entry per CDR3 protein. Among 350,000 to 450,000 distinct CDR3 sequences listed, around an eighth were seen once. The sample comprised blood. These receptors all come from a man over 45 with Graves' ophthalmopathy.

This clonotype was counted ten times or more. V usage is TRBV11-2 and J usage is TRBJ2-5; 9 bases align to TRBD2. V was clipped by 1 base and J by 0 bases; unmatched bases: 3. Per germline, CDR1 SGHAT and CDR2 FQNNGV. The CDR3 length is 16 residues. Here the CDR3 DNA reads TGTGCCAGCAGCTTAGTCGCGGGAGGGTACCAAGAGACCCAGTACTTC. Protein product: CASSLVAGGYQETQYF.

This clonotype was detected ten times or more. The J gene is TRBJ2-3, the V gene TRBV5-6, with 7 positions matching TRBD2. The CDR3 is made up of 15 amino acids. Germline trimming cut 7 bases from V and 4 bases from J; bases unmatched to any gene: 12. In germline, CDR1 is SGHDT, CDR2 YYEEEE. CDR3 DNA sequence: TGTGCCAGCTGCCTCCAGCGGGGCGCGGCAGATACGCAGTATTTT. Translating gives CASCLQRGAADTQYF.

This clonotype came up many times. The genes are TRBV11-3 and TRBJ2-1; 10 bases match TRBD1. Looked up from germline, CDR1 is SGHNT and CDR2 is YENEEA. Trimming cost V 5 bases and J 8 bases; bases outside gene matches: 6. The CDR3 has 14 residues. CDR3 nucleotides: TGTGCCAGCAGCGGGGACAGGGGAGGCGATGAGCAGTTCTTC. The encoded protein is CASSGDRGGDEQFF.

This clonotype has ten or more counts. The chain is built from TRBV5-1 and TRBJ2-3; 7 bases line up with TRBD2. The V segment lost 0 bases and the J segment 2 bases; nucleotides outside the gene matches: 3. The CDR3 is 15 amino acids. Germline V gives CDR1 SGHRS, CDR2 YFSETQ. The CDR3 DNA follows: TGCGCCAGCAGCTTGGCCGGGACTAACACAGATACGCAGTATTTT. The encoded protein is CASSLAGTNTDTQYF.

The V and J genes are TRBV6-6 and TRBJ2-3; 10 positions match TRBD2. Trimming cost V 2 bases and J 5 bases; bases outside gene matches: 7. CDR3 length: 16 amino acids. CDR1 and CDR2 (germline): MNHNY, SVGAGI (reference sequence). The CDR3 nucleotides are TGTGCCAGCAGTTACATACTAGCGGGGACGGTAGATACGCAGTATTTT. Translation: CASSYILAGTVDTQYF.

This clonotype was observed many times. V usage is TRBV11-3 and J usage is TRBJ2-1, with 8 bases lining up with TRBD1. The CDR3 has 15 amino acids. Germline assignment: CDR1 SGHNT and CDR2 YENEEA. V shed 5 bases and J 5 bases; nucleotides not matched to a gene: 8. The CDR3 sequence: CASSPRGTGDNEQFF. The CDR3 DNA follows: TGTGCCAGCAGCCCACGGGGGACAGGCGACAATGAGCAGTTCTTC.

This clonotype appeared many times. The chain joins TRBV12-3 or TRBV12-4 to TRBJ1-3; D gene uncertain. The CDR3 covers 14 residues. Trimming stripped 5 bases from V and 1 base from J, with 9 bases between. CDR3 residues: CASSDRGSGNTIYF. CDR3 in DNA: TGTGCCAGCAGTGACCGGGGATCTGGAAACACCATATATTTT.

This clonotype was picked up many times. The genes are TRBV12-3 or TRBV12-4 and TRBJ1-4; D is unclear. V was trimmed by 5 bases and J by 8 bases, leaving 15 bases between them. The CDR3 is 14 residues long. The chain's CDR3 is CASSVDRGEEKLFF. The CDR3 nucleotides read TGTGCCAGCAGTGTCGACCGCGGGGAGGAAAAACTGTTTTTT.

This clonotype was detected ten times or more. The J gene is TRBJ2-1, the V gene TRBV12-3 or TRBV12-4; tentatively, D is TRBD2 (6 bases). The CDR3 contains 15 residues. V lost 4 bases, J lost 1 base, and 11 bases lay in between. This chain's CDR3 is CASSSGGASYNEQFF. The CDR3 DNA reads as TGTGCCAGCAGTTCGGGCGGGGCATCCTACAATGAGCAGTTCTTC.

This clonotype was observed a handful of times. The rearrangement joins TRBV29-1 to TRBJ2-1, with TRBD2 matching 8 bases. The germline V gene has CDR1 SQVTM and CDR2 ANQGSEA. Germline trimming cut 3 bases from V and 7 bases from J; bases unmatched to any gene: 11. The CDR3 has 15 amino acids. The CDR3: CSVDRGRNLGNEQFF. DNA for the CDR3: TGCAGCGTTGATCGCGGGAGGAACCTCGGGAATGAGCAGTTCTTC.

This clonotype came up once. A single base separates this from a much larger clone, so it may be a read error. The conserved phenylalanine or tryptophan is not found at the CDR3 terminus, so this likely reflects a read error. This chain uses TRBV20-1 with TRBJ2-2, with a possible D match to TRBD2 (6 bases). Germline V gene data show CDR1 as DFQATT and CDR2 as SNEGSKA (reference sequence). The length of the CDR3 is 15 residues. V was shortened by 0 bases and J by 1 base, with 9 bases between the two germline ends. This CDR3 is CSAREGTQNTGELFS. The CDR3, as DNA: TGCAGTGCTAGAGAGGGGACTCAGAACACCGGGGAGCTGTTTTCT.

In its sample, this clonotype was seen a few times. The chain carries TRBV2 and TRBJ2-5; 9 bases match TRBD1. The germline gives CDR1 SNHLY, CDR2 FYNNEI. The CDR3 loop spans 14 amino acids. V gave up 5 bases and J gave up 3 bases; unmatched junction bases: 4. The CDR3 here is CASSIDRGEETQYF. The CDR3 DNA reads as TGTGCCAGCAGTATAGACAGGGGGGAAGAGACCCAGTACTTC.

This clonotype came up many times. V usage is TRBV12-3 or TRBV12-4 and J usage is TRBJ2-1; TRBD2 matches 7 bases. This CDR3 comprises 16 residues. V shed 7 bases, J shed 0 bases, and the junction held 9 bases outside the gene matches. As DNA, the CDR3 is TGTGCCAGCACCCAAAGTGGGACTATCTCCTACAATGAGCAGTTCTTC. Its translation: CASTQSGTISYNEQFF.

This clonotype was counted between two and nine times. The chain links TRBV7-9 to TRBJ2-1; 8 bases are a match to TRBD2. The CDR3 is 16 residues long. The ends lost 5 bases at V and 2 bases at J; junction bases unmatched: 8. Per the germline V gene, CDR1 is SEHNR and CDR2 is FQNEAQ (reference sequence). The CDR3 region is CASSPRLATAYNEQFF. Here the CDR3 DNA reads TGTGCCAGCAGCCCCAGACTAGCGACCGCCTACAATGAGCAGTTCTTC.

This clonotype was seen repeatedly, ten times or more. V usage is TRBV20-1 and J usage is TRBJ2-3; D may be TRBD2 (5 bases). Deletions cut 5 bases from V and 0 bases from J, with 18 bases between. The CDR3 is 16 amino acids. Germline loops: CDR1 DFQATT, CDR2 SNEGSKA (reference sequence). DNA of the CDR3: TGCAGTGCTTCTACCCCAGCGGCCTCTAGCACAGATACGCAGTATTTT. Translating it yields CSASTPAASSTDTQYF.

This clonotype was recorded at least ten times. This chain joins TRBV2 and TRBJ2-2; D is possibly TRBD1 or TRBD2 (5 bases each). CDR1 and CDR2 (germline): SNHLY, FYNNEI. The CDR3 covers 14 residues. Trimming cost V 6 bases and J 4 bases, with 12 bases left between them. As DNA, the CDR3 is TGTGCCAGCAGATGGGGGTCGGTCACCGGGGAGCTGTTTTTT. Protein sequence: CASRWGSVTGELFF.

This clonotype was recorded at least ten times. This chain links TRBV28 with TRBJ2-7; D unclear. This CDR3 contains 11 residues. Germline V gene sequence: CDR1 MDHEN, CDR2 SYDVKM. V was pared by 5 bases and J by 3 bases, with 5 bases between. The CDR3: CASSTIYEQYF. In DNA form, the CDR3 reads TGTGCCAGCAGTACCATCTACGAGCAGTACTTC.

There are many counts of this clonotype. The chain couples TRBV2 to TRBJ1-1; a weak D match, TRBD1 (5 bases). V dropped 2 bases and J dropped 1 base, with 14 bases sitting between them. Per the germline V gene, CDR1 is SNHLY and CDR2 is FYNNEI. The CDR3 has 16 amino acids. CDR3 sequence reads: CASSENWGGWNTEAFF. CDR3 nucleotides: TGTGCCAGCAGTGAAAATTGGGGGGGTTGGAACACTGAAGCTTTCTTT.

J is TRBJ2-6 and V is TRBV28; the D is unclear. This CDR3 comprises 17 residues. Germline assignment: CDR1 MDHEN and CDR2 SYDVKM. The V and J ends lost 7 bases and 0 bases respectively, with 16 bases between them. The CDR3 DNA is TGTGCCAGCACGACTGCAGGATTAACCTCTGGGGCCAACGTCCTGACTTTC. It encodes CASTTAGLTSGANVLTF.

This clonotype was observed many times. The V gene is TRBV6-1, the J gene TRBJ2-7, with 8 bases fitting TRBD1. Germline V gives CDR1 MNHNS, CDR2 SASEGT. J lost 6 bases, V lost 5 bases, and 12 bases had no gene match. The length of the CDR3 is 15 residues. The CDR3 sequence is CASSPTGTGVSEQYF. CDR3 nucleotide sequence: TGTGCCAGCAGTCCCACCGGGACAGGCGTCAGCGAGCAGTACTTC.

V and J are TRBV9 and TRBJ2-1; 8 nucleotides agree with TRBD2. This CDR3 has 16 residues. From germline, CDR1 is SGDLS and CDR2 YYNGEE. V shed 0 bases and J 0 bases; nucleotides not matched to a gene: 2. The CDR3 sequence is CASSVVSGSSYNEQFF. CDR3 coding DNA: TGTGCCAGCAGCGTAGTGAGCGGGAGCTCCTACAATGAGCAGTTCTTC.

This clonotype was detected ten times or more. This sequence joins TRBV20-1 and TRBJ2-7, with 8 bases lining up with TRBD2. This CDR3 is 14 amino acids long. CDR1 and CDR2 (germline): DFQATT, SNEGSKA (reference sequence). Trimming took 6 bases from V and 4 from J; bases not matched to a gene: 11. The CDR3 DNA reads TGCAGTGCCCGTGTTCAGTTAGCGGGATACGAGCAGTACTTC. It encodes CSARVQLAGYEQYF.